The 11 T cell receptor beta chains listed next were all sequenced from one sample in a study of blood T cell repertoires in COVID-19 (dated by TCRdb to the early 2020s). Library generation was performed with the immunoSEQ multiplex PCR assay. TCRdb took over this immuneACCESS table, retaining in-frame rearrangements with V and J assigned. Such tables are incomplete; in checked studies, under half of the missing clones stem from an unresolved V gene, and the remainder is unexplained. Present in this sample are a few hundred thousand clones, over 75% of which were seen just once. 1.9% of the sample rests with the top ten. The sequenced sample was PBMCs or T cells enriched from blood (not recorded which). The receptors were gathered from a man aged 40-49 years in a cohort exposed to, infected with or recovered from COVID-19 (not recorded which).

The gene calls are TRBV20-1 and TRBJ1-2; the D gene is possibly TRBD1 (5 bases). This CDR3 contains 15 residues. The V gene lost 3 bases and the J gene lost 0 bases, with 14 bases spanning the gap. Germline-derived CDR1 and CDR2 are DFQATT and SNEGSKA (reference sequence). CDR3 residues: CSASGQGNPNYGYTF. The CDR3, as DNA: TGCAGTGCTAGTGGCCAGGGCAACCCTAACTATGGCTACACCTTC.

This clone was counted a single time. This rearrangement joins TRBV14 to TRBJ1-4; perhaps TRBD1 as D (5 bases). V was clipped by 1 base and J by 7 bases, with 13 bases between them. The CDR3 is 15 residues long. CDR1 SGHDN and CDR2 FVKESK come from the germline V gene. The CDR3 reads CASSQAGRRVEKLFF. The CDR3 bases are TGTGCCAGCAGCCAAGCAGGGAGGCGTGTTGAAAAACTGTTTTTT.

This clone has only one observation. This chain joins TRBV18 and TRBJ2-5, with 11 bases lining up with TRBD2. J was trimmed by 3 bases and V by 5 bases; bases with no gene match: 2. CDR3 length equals 14 residues. Germline V CDR1 and CDR2: KGHSH, LQKENI. CDR3 protein: CASSSTSGKETQYF. The CDR3 DNA sequence: TGTGCCAGCTCATCGACTAGCGGGAAAGAGACCCAGTACTTC.

The CDR3 here is CASSNGQDGTAFF. The CDR3 DNA follows: TGTGCCAGCAGTAACGGACAGGACGGGACCGCTTTCTTT. The chain employs TRBV28 and TRBJ1-1, with TRBD1 identical over 7 bases. The germline gives CDR1 MDHEN, CDR2 SYDVKM. Losses at the gene ends were 5 bases for V and 11 bases for J; bases not matched to a gene: 11. This CDR3 is built from 13 residues.

This chain joins TRBV7-8 and TRBJ2-3, with D unclear. V lost 5 bases, J lost 2 bases, and 5 bases lay in between. CDR1 and CDR2 (germline): SGHVS, FQNEAQ. This CDR3 has 12 residues. CDR3 nucleotide sequence: TGTGCCAGCAGCCCCTACACAGATACGCAGTATTTT. As protein: CASSPYTDTQYF.

This chain connects TRBV4-1 to TRBJ2-7; TRBD2 matches at 13 bases. Germline V gene sequence: CDR1 MGHRA, CDR2 YSYEKL. The CDR3 covers 18 residues. J gave up 0 bases and V 0 bases, and 5 bases lay outside the gene matches. CDR3 nucleotide sequence: TGCGCCAGCAGCCAAGATTGGACTAGCGGGAGCCCCTCCTACGAGCAGTACTTC. The encoded protein is CASSQDWTSGSPSYEQYF.

The rearrangement joins TRBV5-1 to TRBJ2-5; 9 bases are shared with TRBD1. In germline, CDR1 is SGHRS, CDR2 YFSETQ. Trimming at V came to 7 bases and at J to 5 bases, leaving 6 bases not matched to a gene. The CDR3 length is 13 residues. This CDR3 is CASGKTGGETQYF. CDR3 sequence (DNA): TGCGCCAGCGGAAAAACAGGGGGCGAGACCCAGTACTTC.

CDR3 residues: CAWSVTRQGAFQPQHF. The DNA for the CDR3 is TGTGCCTGGAGTGTGACGAGACAGGGGGCGTTTCAGCCCCAGCATTTT. The genes are TRBV30 and TRBJ1-5; 10 nucleotides match TRBD1. J was trimmed by 6 bases and V by 0 bases; bases with no gene match: 8. The CDR3 is 16 residues long. In germline, CDR1 is GTSNPN, CDR2 SVGIG (reference sequence). The complete variable domain, with remaining parts taken from reference TRBV30 and TRBJ1-5, reads SQTIHQWPATLVQPVGSPLSLECTVEGTSNPNLYWYRQAAGRGLQLLFYSVGIGQISSEVPQNLSASRPQDRQFILSSKKLLLSDSGFYLCAWSVTRQGAFQPQHFGDGTRLSIL.

The chain carries TRBV30 and TRBJ1-3; D is unclear. The V end lost 0 bases, the J end lost 0 bases, and 9 bases lay between the germline ends. In germline, CDR1 is GTSNPN, CDR2 SVGIG (reference sequence). The CDR3 consists of 15 residues. CDR3 DNA sequence: TGTGCCTGGAGTGTAGTTGGCTCCTCTGGAAACACCATATATTTT. Protein: CAWSVVGSSGNTIYF.

The rearrangement uses TRBV29-1 and TRBJ2-1; D might be TRBD1 (6 bases). CDR3 length equals 13 residues. The germline V gene encodes CDR1 SQVTM and CDR2 ANQGSEA. V lost 4 bases and J 4 bases, leaving 11 bases between the germline ends. CDR3: CSVGSQGYNEQFF. The CDR3 DNA reads TGCAGCGTTGGGTCACAGGGTTACAATGAGCAGTTCTTC.

The chain couples TRBV27 to TRBJ2-7; 9 nucleotides agree with TRBD1. The CDR3 contains 14 residues. With 5 bases clipped from V and 5 bases from J, the junction kept 7 bases outside the gene matches. Germline V gives CDR1 MNHEY, CDR2 SMNVEV (reference sequence). CDR3 protein: CASSPRRTGDEQYF. CDR3 nucleotide sequence: TGTGCCAGCAGTCCCCGAAGGACAGGGGACGAGCAGTACTTC.